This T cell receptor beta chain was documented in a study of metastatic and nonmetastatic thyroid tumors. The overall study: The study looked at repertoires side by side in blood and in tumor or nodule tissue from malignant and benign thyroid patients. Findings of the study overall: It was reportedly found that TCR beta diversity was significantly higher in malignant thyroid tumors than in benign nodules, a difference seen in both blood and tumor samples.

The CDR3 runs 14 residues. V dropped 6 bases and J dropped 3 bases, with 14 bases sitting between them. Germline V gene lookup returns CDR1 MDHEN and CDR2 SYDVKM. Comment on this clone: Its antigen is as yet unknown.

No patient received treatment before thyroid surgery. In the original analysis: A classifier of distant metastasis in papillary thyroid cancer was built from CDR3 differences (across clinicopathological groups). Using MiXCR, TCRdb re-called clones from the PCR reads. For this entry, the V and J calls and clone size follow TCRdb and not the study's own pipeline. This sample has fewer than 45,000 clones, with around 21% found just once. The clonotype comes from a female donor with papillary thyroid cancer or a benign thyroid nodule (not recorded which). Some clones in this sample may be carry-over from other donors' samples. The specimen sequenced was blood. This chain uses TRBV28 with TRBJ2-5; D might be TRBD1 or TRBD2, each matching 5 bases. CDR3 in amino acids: CASSSGSGKETQYF. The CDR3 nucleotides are TGTGCCAGCAGCTCAGGGTCCGGGAAAGAGACCCAGTACTTC.